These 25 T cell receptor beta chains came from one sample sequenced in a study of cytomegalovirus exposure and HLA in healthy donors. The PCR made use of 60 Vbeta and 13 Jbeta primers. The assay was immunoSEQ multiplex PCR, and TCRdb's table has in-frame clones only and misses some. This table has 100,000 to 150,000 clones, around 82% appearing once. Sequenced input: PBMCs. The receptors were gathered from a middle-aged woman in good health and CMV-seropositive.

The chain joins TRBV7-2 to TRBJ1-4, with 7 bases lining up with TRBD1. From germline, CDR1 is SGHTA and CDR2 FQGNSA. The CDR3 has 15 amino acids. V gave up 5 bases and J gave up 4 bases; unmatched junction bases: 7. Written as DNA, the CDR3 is TGTGCCAGCAGCCCACAGGGGTTTAATAATGAAAAACTGTTTTTT. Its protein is CASSPQGFNNEKLFF. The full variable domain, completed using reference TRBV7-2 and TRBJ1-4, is GAGVSQSPSNKVTEKGKDVELRCDPISGHTALYWYRQSLGQGLEFLIYFQGNSAPDKSGLPSDRFSAERTGGSVSTLTIQRTQQEDSAVYLCASSPQGFNNEKLFFGSGTQLSVL.

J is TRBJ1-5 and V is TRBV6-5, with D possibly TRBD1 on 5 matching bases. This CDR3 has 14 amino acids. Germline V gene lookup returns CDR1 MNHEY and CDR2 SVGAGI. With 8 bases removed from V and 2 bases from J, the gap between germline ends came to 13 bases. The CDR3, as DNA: TGTGCCAGCTCTATGGGGGGGGGCAATCAGCCCCAGCATTTT. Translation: CASSMGGGNQPQHF.

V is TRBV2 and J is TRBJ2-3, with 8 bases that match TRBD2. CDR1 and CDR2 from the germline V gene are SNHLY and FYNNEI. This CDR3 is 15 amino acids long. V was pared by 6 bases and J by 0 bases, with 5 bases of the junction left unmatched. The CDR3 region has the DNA TGTGCCAGCAGAGCTAGCGGGTCTAGCACAGATACGCAGTATTTT. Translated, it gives CASRASGSSTDTQYF.

The CDR3 DNA reads as TGTGCCAGCAGCAAAGGGACAGGACGGACCTTC. Translated, it gives CASSKGTGRTF. This rearrangement joins TRBV14 to TRBJ1-2; 8 bases are shared with TRBD1. The CDR3 has 11 amino acids. Germline V gene data show CDR1 as SGHDN and CDR2 as FVKESK. With V trimmed by 5 bases and J by 14 bases, 7 bases remained unmatched. The complete variable domain, with remaining parts taken from reference TRBV14 and TRBJ1-2, reads EAGVTQFPSHSVIEKGQTVTLRCDPISGHDNLYWYRRVMGKEIKFLLHFVKESKQDESGMPNNRFLAERTGGTYSTLKVQPAELEDSGVYFCASSKGTGRTFGSGTRLTVV.

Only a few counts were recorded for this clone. CDR3 in amino acids: CASSQTPQGPQHF. The CDR3 DNA is TGCGCCAGCAGCCAAACCCCCCAGGGGCCCCAGCATTTT. J is TRBJ1-5 and V is TRBV4-3; tentatively, D is TRBD1 (5 bases). Trimming took 2 bases from V and 9 from J, leaving 11 bases between them. Germline values: CDR1 LGHNA, CDR2 YSLEER. The CDR3 contains 13 residues.

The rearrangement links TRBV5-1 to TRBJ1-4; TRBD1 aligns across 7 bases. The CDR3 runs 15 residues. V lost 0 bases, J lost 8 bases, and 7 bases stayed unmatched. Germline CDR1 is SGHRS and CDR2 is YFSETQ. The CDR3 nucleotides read TGCGCCAGCAGCTTGGCCGGGACAGTTGAAGAAAAACTGTTTTTT. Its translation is CASSLAGTVEEKLFF.

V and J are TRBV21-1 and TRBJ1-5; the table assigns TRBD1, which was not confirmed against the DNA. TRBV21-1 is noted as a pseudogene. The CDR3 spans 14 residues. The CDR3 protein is CAKFLGGSNQPQHF. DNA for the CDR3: TGTGCCAAATTCCTAGGGGGTAGCAATCAGCCCCAGCATTTT.

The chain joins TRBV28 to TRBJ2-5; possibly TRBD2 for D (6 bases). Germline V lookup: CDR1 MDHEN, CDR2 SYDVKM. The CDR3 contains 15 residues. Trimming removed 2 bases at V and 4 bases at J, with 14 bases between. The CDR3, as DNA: TGTGCCAGCAGTTTACCTTCGTTGGGGGGAGAGACCCAGTACTTC. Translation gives CASSLPSLGGETQYF.

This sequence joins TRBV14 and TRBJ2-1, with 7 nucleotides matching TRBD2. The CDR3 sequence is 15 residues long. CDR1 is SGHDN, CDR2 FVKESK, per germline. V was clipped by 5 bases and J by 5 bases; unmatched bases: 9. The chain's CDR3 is CASSYGLGPHNEQFF. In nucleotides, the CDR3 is TGTGCCAGCAGCTACGGACTAGGCCCCCACAATGAGCAGTTCTTC.

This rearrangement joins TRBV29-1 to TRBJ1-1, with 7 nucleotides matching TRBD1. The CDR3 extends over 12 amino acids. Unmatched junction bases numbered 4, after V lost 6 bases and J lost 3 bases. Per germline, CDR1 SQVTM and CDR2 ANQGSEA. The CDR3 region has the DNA TGCAGCGTAGACAGGGAAGACACTGAAGCTTTCTTT. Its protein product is CSVDREDTEAFF.

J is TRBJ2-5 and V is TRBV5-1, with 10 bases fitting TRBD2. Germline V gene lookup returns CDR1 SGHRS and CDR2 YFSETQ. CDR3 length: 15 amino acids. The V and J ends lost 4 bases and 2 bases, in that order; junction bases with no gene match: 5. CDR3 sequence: CASSAGLAEQETQYF. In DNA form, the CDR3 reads TGCGCCAGCAGCGCCGGACTAGCGGAACAAGAGACCCAGTACTTC.

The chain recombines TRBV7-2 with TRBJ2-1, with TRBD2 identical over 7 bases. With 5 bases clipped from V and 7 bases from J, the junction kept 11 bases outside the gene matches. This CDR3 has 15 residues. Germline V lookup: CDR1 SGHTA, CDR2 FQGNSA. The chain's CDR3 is CASSPRRGDRNEQFF. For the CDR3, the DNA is TGTGCCAGCAGCCCACGCCGGGGGGATAGGAATGAGCAGTTCTTC.

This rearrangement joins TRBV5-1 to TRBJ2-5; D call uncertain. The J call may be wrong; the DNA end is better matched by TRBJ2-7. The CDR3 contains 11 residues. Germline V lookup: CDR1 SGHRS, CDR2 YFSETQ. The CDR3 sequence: CASSLAYEQYF. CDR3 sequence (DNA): TGCGCCAGCAGCTTGGCCTACGAGCAGTACTTC.

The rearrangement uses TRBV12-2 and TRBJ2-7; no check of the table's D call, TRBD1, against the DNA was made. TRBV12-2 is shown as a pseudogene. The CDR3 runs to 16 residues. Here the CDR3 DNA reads TGTGCAAGTCGCCCCCGTGCCGACAGGGGGTTTTACGAGCAGTACTTC. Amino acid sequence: CASRPRADRGFYEQYF.

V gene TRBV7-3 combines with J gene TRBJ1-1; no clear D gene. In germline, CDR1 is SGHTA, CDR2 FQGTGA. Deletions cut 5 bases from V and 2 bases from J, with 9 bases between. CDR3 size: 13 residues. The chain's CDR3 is CASSVTPNTEAFF. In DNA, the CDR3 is TGTGCCAGCAGCGTGACACCAAACACTGAAGCTTTCTTT.

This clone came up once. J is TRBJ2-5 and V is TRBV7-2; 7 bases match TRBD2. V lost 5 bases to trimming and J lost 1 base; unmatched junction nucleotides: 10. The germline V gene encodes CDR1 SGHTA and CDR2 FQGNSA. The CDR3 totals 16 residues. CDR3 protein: CASSITGGRPQETQYF. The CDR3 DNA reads TGTGCCAGCAGCATTACGGGGGGACGTCCCCAAGAGACCCAGTACTTC.

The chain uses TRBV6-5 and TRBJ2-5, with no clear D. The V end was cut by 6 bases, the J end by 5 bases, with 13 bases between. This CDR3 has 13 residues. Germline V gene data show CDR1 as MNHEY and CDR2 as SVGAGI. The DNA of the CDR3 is TGTGCCAGCAGGCCCCCTGAGGCGGAGACCCAGTACTTC. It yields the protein CASRPPEAETQYF.

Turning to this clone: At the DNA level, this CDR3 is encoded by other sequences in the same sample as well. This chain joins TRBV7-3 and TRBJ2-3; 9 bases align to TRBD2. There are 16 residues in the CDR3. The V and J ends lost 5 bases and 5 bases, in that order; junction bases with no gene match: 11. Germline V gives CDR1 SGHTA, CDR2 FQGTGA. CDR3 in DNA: TGTGCCAGCAGCCCGGGGCTAGCGGGAAAGGGAGATACGCAGTATTTT. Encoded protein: CASSPGLAGKGDTQYF. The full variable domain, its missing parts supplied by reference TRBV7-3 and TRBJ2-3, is GAGVSQTPSNKVTEKGKYVELRCDPISGHTALYWYRQSLGQGPEFLIYFQGTGAADDSGLPNDRFFAVRPEGSVSTLKIQRTERGDSAVYLCASSPGLAGKGDTQYFGPGTRLTVL.

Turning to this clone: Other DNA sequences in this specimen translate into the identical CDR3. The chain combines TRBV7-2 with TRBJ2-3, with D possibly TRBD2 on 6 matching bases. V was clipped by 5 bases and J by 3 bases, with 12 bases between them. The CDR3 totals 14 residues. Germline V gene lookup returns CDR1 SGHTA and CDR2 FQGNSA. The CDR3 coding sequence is TGTGCCAGCAGCCCCGGGCTAGCGACAGATACGCAGTATTTT. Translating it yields CASSPGLATDTQYF.

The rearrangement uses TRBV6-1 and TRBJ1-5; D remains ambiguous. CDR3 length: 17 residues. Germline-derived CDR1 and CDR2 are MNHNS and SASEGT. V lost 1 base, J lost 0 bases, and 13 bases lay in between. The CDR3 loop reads CASSEVWTDSSNQPQHF. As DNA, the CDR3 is TGTGCCAGCAGTGAAGTATGGACGGACTCTAGCAATCAGCCCCAGCATTTT.

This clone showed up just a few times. CDR3 DNA sequence: TGTGCCAGCAGCTCCGGGTGGGACAGCTCCTACGAGCAGTACTTC. This encodes CASSSGWDSSYEQYF. V and J are TRBV7-9 and TRBJ2-7; TRBD1 matches at 7 bases. The junction had 6 bases not matched to a gene; V was cut back by 4 bases and J by 0 bases. This CDR3 has 15 amino acids. The germline V gene encodes CDR1 SEHNR and CDR2 FQNEAQ (reference sequence).

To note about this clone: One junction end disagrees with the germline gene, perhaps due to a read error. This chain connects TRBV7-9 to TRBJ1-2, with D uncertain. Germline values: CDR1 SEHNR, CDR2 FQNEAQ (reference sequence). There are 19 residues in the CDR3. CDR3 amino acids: CSSSQTKGIRRDQHYGYTF. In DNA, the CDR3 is TGTTCCAGCAGCCAAACAAAAGGGATAAGGAGGGATCAGCACTATGGCTACACCTTC. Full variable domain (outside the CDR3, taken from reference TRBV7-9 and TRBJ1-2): DTGVSQNPRHKITKRGQNVTFRCDPISEHNRLYWYRQTLGQGPEFLTYFQNEAQLEKSRLLSDRFSAERPKGSFSTLEIQRTEQGDSAMYLCSSSQTKGIRRDQHYGYTFGSGTRLTVV.

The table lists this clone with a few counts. The CDR3 region is CASSLPEAFF. The CDR3 DNA reads as TGTGCCAGCAGCTTACCGGAAGCTTTCTTT. The V and J genes are TRBV7-9 and TRBJ1-1; D gene uncertain. Trimming took 2 bases from V and 8 from J, leaving 3 bases between them. The germline CDR1 and CDR2 sequences are SEHNR and FQNEAQ (reference sequence). The CDR3 covers 10 residues.

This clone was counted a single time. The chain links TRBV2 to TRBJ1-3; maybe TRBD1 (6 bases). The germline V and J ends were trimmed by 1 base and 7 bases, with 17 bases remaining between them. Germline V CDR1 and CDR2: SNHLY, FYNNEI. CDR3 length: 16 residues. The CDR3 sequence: CASSEGQEARGNTIYF. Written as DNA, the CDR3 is TGTGCCAGCAGTGAAGGACAGGAGGCGAGGGGGAACACCATATATTTT.

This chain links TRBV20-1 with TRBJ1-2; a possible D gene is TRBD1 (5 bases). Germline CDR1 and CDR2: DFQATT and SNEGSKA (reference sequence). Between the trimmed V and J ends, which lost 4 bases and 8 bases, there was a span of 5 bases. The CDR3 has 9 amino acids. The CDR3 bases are TGCAGTGCTAACAGGGGCTACACCTTC. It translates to CSANRGYTF.